One sample yielded the 10 T cell receptor beta chains listed below, sequenced in a study of post-analysis software for immune sequencing data. Study-level results: Several TRBV segments were more frequent in patients than controls; TRBV5-6, TRBV5-1 and TRBV20-1 belonged to this group.

These receptors' antigens are unknown. Libraries were made from TCR beta cDNA, and they carried unique molecular identifiers. MiXCR, applied by TCRdb to the PCR reads, yields one record per CDR3 protein. The profile shows hundreds of thousands of distinct CDR3 sequences, approximately 57% of them singletons. Sequenced input: blood. The receptors stem from a girl aged 10-17 years with multiple sclerosis.

This rearrangement joins TRBV5-1 to TRBJ2-1; no clear D. The germline V and J ends were trimmed by 1 base and 2 bases, with 10 bases remaining between them. Looked up from germline, CDR1 is SGHRS and CDR2 is YFSETQ. The CDR3 is 15 amino acids. Here the CDR3 reads CASSLWATTYNEQFF. The DNA for the CDR3 is TGCGCCAGCAGCTTGTGGGCCACCACCTACAATGAGCAGTTCTTC.

The chain uses TRBV4-2 and TRBJ2-1; D is unclear. The CDR3 contains 14 residues. Trimming took off 0 bases at V and 4 bases at J, with 7 bases between the two ends. CDR1 is LGHNA and CDR2 is YNFKEQ in the germline V gene. The DNA for the CDR3 is TGTGCCAGCAGCCAAGAACCTACTTACAATGAGCAGTTCTTC. Translating it yields CASSQEPTYNEQFF.

This chain connects TRBV7-2 to TRBJ2-3; D gene unclear. The V and J ends lost 2 bases and 0 bases respectively, with 9 bases between them. CDR1 is SGHTA, CDR2 FQGNSA, per germline. The CDR3 spans 15 residues. CDR3 sequence: CASSLLVRSTDTQYF. The DNA of the CDR3 is TGTGCCAGCAGCTTATTGGTCCGGAGCACAGATACGCAGTATTTT.

This clonotype was recorded only once. The chain is built from TRBV5-1 and TRBJ1-1; the D is unclear. The ends were cut back, 2 bases at V and 3 bases at J, with 11 bases in the middle. Looked up from germline, CDR1 is SGHRS and CDR2 is YFSETQ. This CDR3 is 14 amino acids long. CDR3 DNA: TGCGCCAGCAGCTTCTACGGAAGGGACACTGAAGCTTTCTTT. It translates to CASSFYGRDTEAFF. Complete variable domain (other parts from reference TRBV5-1 and TRBJ1-1): KAGVTQTPRYLIKTRGQQVTLSCSPISGHRSVSWYQQTPGQGLQFLFEYFSETQRNKGNFPGRFSGRQFSNSRSEMNVSTLELGDSALYLCASSFYGRDTEAFFGQGTRLTVV.

This clonotype has more than one count but fewer than ten. The rearrangement links TRBV6-2 or TRBV6-3 to TRBJ2-1; 14 bases fit TRBD2. V lost 8 bases to trimming and J lost 0 bases; unmatched junction nucleotides: 6. Germline V gene lookup returns CDR1 MNHEY and CDR2 SVGEGT. The CDR3 totals 17 residues. CDR3 DNA sequence: TGTGCCAGCTTCTCCGGGACTAGCGGGAGCTCCTACAATGAGCAGTTCTTC. This translates into CASFSGTSGSSYNEQFF.

V usage is TRBV5-1 and J usage is TRBJ1-1, with unresolved D. The germline V gene encodes CDR1 SGHRS and CDR2 YFSETQ. V was pared by 4 bases and J by 0 bases, with 10 bases between. The CDR3 spans 14 residues. The CDR3 nucleotides are TGCGCCAGCAGCCAATCTACAGTGAACACTGAAGCTTTCTTT. Its translation: CASSQSTVNTEAFF.

J is TRBJ2-5 and V is TRBV29-1, with 8 bases lining up with TRBD2. The assigned J gene may be wrong: the sequence end matches TRBJ2-7 better. CDR3 length: 16 residues. Germline CDR1 SQVTM, CDR2 ANQGSEA. In nucleotides, the CDR3 is TGCAGCGTTGACGGGCTAGCGGGCCCCAACGCCTACGAGCAGTACTTC. Translating gives CSVDGLAGPNAYEQYF.

The rearrangement uses TRBV24-1 and TRBJ2-7; 8 bases fit TRBD1. The germline V gene has CDR1 KGHDR and CDR2 SFDVKD. The CDR3 spans 15 residues. Germline trimming cut 4 bases from V and 0 bases from J; bases unmatched to any gene: 4. This CDR3 reads CATSDGQGNSYEQYF. CDR3 bases: TGTGCCACCAGTGACGGACAGGGAAACTCCTACGAGCAGTACTTC.

The chain recombines TRBV29-1 with TRBJ1-2; TRBD1 agrees at 11 bases. CDR3 size: 15 residues. Per germline, CDR1 SQVTM and CDR2 ANQGSEA. V lost 0 bases and J lost 8; bases outside the gene matches: 8. In nucleotides, the CDR3 is TGCAGCGTTGAAGATCAGCGGGACAGGGGGGAAGGCTACACCTTC. Amino acids: CSVEDQRDRGEGYTF.

The CDR3 DNA is TGTGCCATCAGGGGACTAGCATCAGAGACCCAGTTCTTC. It is translated as CAIRGLASETQFF. The chain links TRBV10-3 to TRBJ2-5; 9 nucleotides align to TRBD2. The end of the DNA fits TRBJ2-1 better, so the J call may be wrong. This CDR3 region has 13 residues. Germline CDR1 is ENHRY and CDR2 is SYGVKD.